The 18 T cell receptor beta chains below all came from one sample that was sequenced in a study of T cells after posttransplantation cyclophosphamide. Generated by immunoSEQ multiplex PCR, the TCRdb table keeps only in-frame clones and is missing some. The sample carries 10,000 or so clones, roughly 98% recorded once. Cells defined as naive were viable CD3+CD4+ or CD3+CD8+ and CCR7+CD45RA+CD45RO-CD95-CD27+CD28+. Sequencing used naive CD4+ T cells sorted from PBMCs. These receptors originate from a woman aged 55-70 years in good health, CMV-negative, and a related stem cell transplant donor.

This chain uses TRBV28 with TRBJ1-5; D is possibly TRBD1 (5 bases). Germline assignment: CDR1 MDHEN and CDR2 SYDVKM. This CDR3 is built from 15 residues. Trimming removed 2 bases from V and 6 bases from J, with 14 bases in between. The DNA for the CDR3 is TGTGCCAGCAGTTTAGGAAGGGGTTTCCTTCAGCCCCAGCATTTT. Encoded protein: CASSLGRGFLQPQHF.

The J gene is TRBJ1-2, the V gene TRBV5-4; 7 bases align to TRBD1. Per germline, CDR1 SGHNT and CDR2 YYREEE (reference sequence). CDR3 length equals 14 residues. V shed 3 bases and J 2 bases; nucleotides not matched to a gene: 4. In DNA form, the CDR3 reads TGTGCCAGCAGCTCCCAGGGGGAAAACTATGGCTACACCTTC. Its protein is CASSSQGENYGYTF.

The gene calls are TRBV9 and TRBJ1-5; possibly TRBD1 for D (5 bases). Germline V gene sequence: CDR1 SGDLS, CDR2 YYNGEE. V gave up 2 bases and J gave up 6 bases, with 12 bases separating them. The CDR3 sequence is 14 residues long. The CDR3 DNA reads TGTGCCAGCAGCGTCGGCGGGGGGTTTCAGCCCCAGCATTTT. Protein product: CASSVGGGFQPQHF. Full variable domain (outside the CDR3, taken from reference TRBV9 and TRBJ1-5): DSGVTQTPKHLITATGQRVTLRCSPRSGDLSVYWYQQSLDQGLQFLIQYYNGEERAKGNILERFSAQQFPDLHSELNLSSLELGDSALYFCASSVGGGFQPQHFGDGTRLSIL.

This rearrangement joins TRBV2 to TRBJ1-5; 9 nucleotides match TRBD1. V gave up 6 bases and J gave up 6 bases; unmatched junction bases: 9. Germline CDR1 SNHLY, CDR2 FYNNEI. This CDR3 contains 15 residues. CDR3 DNA sequence: TGTGCCAGCAGCGCCCGGGACAGGGAAGGTCAGCCCCAGCATTTT. Its translation is CASSARDREGQPQHF. The entire variable domain, with the rest obtained from reference TRBV2 and TRBJ1-5, is as follows: EPEVTQTPSHQVTQMGQEVILRCVPISNHLYFYWYRQILGQKVEFLVSFYNNEISEKSEIFDDQFSVERPDGSNFTLKIRSTKLEDSAMYFCASSARDREGQPQHFGDGTRLSIL.

The chain joins TRBV6-1 to TRBJ2-1; TRBD2 aligns across 8 bases. V gave up 7 bases and J gave up 6 bases; unmatched junction bases: 5. The CDR3 spans 13 residues. Germline V gene data show CDR1 as MNHNS and CDR2 as SASEGT. CDR3 residues: CASTRSGGNEQFF. The CDR3 DNA follows: TGTGCCAGCACCAGAAGCGGGGGCAATGAGCAGTTCTTC.

The rearrangement uses TRBV10-3 and TRBJ2-1; 9 bases line up with TRBD2. This CDR3 is 16 amino acids long. V was pared by 7 bases and J by 8 bases, with 15 bases of the junction left unmatched. Germline loops: CDR1 ENHRY, CDR2 SYGVKD. Written as DNA, the CDR3 is TGTGCCATCAATAACAGGGGTAGCGGGGGCCGGCATGAGCAGTTCTTC. Translated: CAINNRGSGGRHEQFF.

This chain joins TRBV6-1 and TRBJ2-5; 11 bases match TRBD2. Losses at the gene ends were 6 bases for V and 4 bases for J; bases not matched to a gene: 7. Germline CDR1 reads MNHNS; CDR2 reads SASEGT. The CDR3 runs to 15 residues. In DNA, the CDR3 is TGTGCCAGCAGAACTAGCGGGAGCGGAGGAGAGACCCAGTACTTC. Encoded protein: CASRTSGSGGETQYF.

CDR3 DNA: TGTGCCAGCAGCACAGGGACTAGCGGGGGGCGCTTTGATGAGCAGTTCTTC. Translating it yields CASSTGTSGGRFDEQFF. The chain links TRBV9 to TRBJ2-1; 15 nucleotides agree with TRBD2. The junction had 10 bases not matched to a gene; V was cut back by 4 bases and J by 8 bases. Germline V CDR1 and CDR2: SGDLS, YYNGEE. The length of the CDR3 is 17 residues.

This chain uses TRBV5-1 with TRBJ2-7; D remains ambiguous. The CDR3 runs 13 residues. CDR1 SGHRS and CDR2 YFSETQ come from the germline V gene. The CDR3 DNA is TGCGCGCCACTTGGCGCAGACTCCTACGAGCAGTACGTC. This gives the protein CAPLGADSYEQYV.

The chain employs TRBV6-5 and TRBJ2-7; D remains ambiguous. Germline lookup yields CDR1 MNHEY and CDR2 SVGAGI. The CDR3 extends over 14 amino acids. The V end lost 0 bases, the J end lost 4 bases, and 10 bases lay between the germline ends. The CDR3 region has the DNA TGTGCCAGCAGTTACTCGAATAGCAGATACGAGCAGTACTTC. Translating it yields CASSYSNSRYEQYF.

V usage is TRBV4-3 and J usage is TRBJ1-1; no firm D call. The CDR3 loop spans 13 amino acids. V was pared by 4 bases and J by 0 bases, with 6 bases between. Per germline, CDR1 LGHNA and CDR2 YSLEER. CDR3 bases: TGCGCCAGCAGCCGGGCAATGAACACTGAAGCTTTCTTT. It specifies CASSRAMNTEAFF.

A remark on this clone: The identical CDR3 is also encoded by other nucleotide sequences in the sample. The rearrangement joins TRBV7-9 to TRBJ1-6; 7 nucleotides align to TRBD1. The trim removed 6 bases at V and 5 bases at J, leaving 13 bases unmatched. The CDR3 has 17 residues. The germline V gene encodes CDR1 SEHNR and CDR2 FQNEAQ (reference sequence). In DNA, the CDR3 is TGTGCCAGCAGTTCCGGGGTAGGGGGCGCAAATAATTCACCCCTCCACTTT. The encoded protein is CASSSGVGGANNSPLHF.

The J gene is TRBJ1-5, the V gene TRBV19; TRBD1 matches 7 bases. In germline, CDR1 is LNHDA, CDR2 SQIVND (reference sequence). The CDR3 is made up of 17 amino acids. V dropped 4 bases and J dropped 5; count of bases not matched to a gene: 14. The chain's CDR3 is CASSNRLLRDSDQPQHF. The CDR3, as DNA: TGTGCCAGTAGTAACCGATTACTCCGGGACAGTGATCAGCCCCAGCATTTT.

The table lists this clone with a count of one. The rearrangement joins TRBV28 to TRBJ2-7; tentative D call: TRBD1 (6 bases). V was clipped by 9 bases and J by 2 bases, with 14 bases between them. This CDR3 has 13 residues. The germline V gene has CDR1 MDHEN and CDR2 SYDVKM. The CDR3 loop reads CASTGGRTYEQYF. CDR3 DNA sequence: TGTGCCAGTACTGGGGGCAGGACCTACGAGCAGTACTTC.

V and J are TRBV28 and TRBJ1-2, with 8 bases lining up with TRBD1. The CDR3 spans 16 residues. The V and J ends lost 6 bases and 3 bases, in that order; junction bases with no gene match: 12. Germline V CDR1 and CDR2: MDHEN, SYDVKM. CDR3 sequence reads: CASRSRGLGRYYGYTF. The CDR3 region has the DNA TGTGCCAGCAGATCCAGGGGGCTGGGGAGGTACTATGGCTACACCTTC.

CDR3 DNA: TGTGCCAGTAGGGGTACTAGCGCCTACAATGAGCAGTTCTTC. It yields the protein CASRGTSAYNEQFF. The chain has TRBV19 and TRBJ2-1; 7 bases agree with TRBD2. This CDR3 is 14 amino acids long. The V gene end was trimmed by 6 bases and the J gene end by 2 bases; junction bases not matched to a gene: 4. CDR1 is LNHDA and CDR2 is SQIVND in the germline V gene (reference sequence).

The CDR3 sequence: CAWSPLGGAGYNEQFF. CDR3 bases: TGTGCCTGGAGTCCCCTTGGCGGAGCGGGGTACAATGAGCAGTTCTTC. The rearrangement uses TRBV30 and TRBJ2-1, with 7 bases fitting TRBD2. Germline V gives CDR1 GTSNPN, CDR2 SVGIG (reference sequence). The CDR3 has 16 residues. The V and J ends lost 2 bases and 4 bases, in that order; junction bases with no gene match: 11. The full variable domain, its missing parts supplied by reference TRBV30 and TRBJ2-1, is SQTIHQWPATLVQPVGSPLSLECTVEGTSNPNLYWYRQAAGRGLQLLFYSVGIGQISSEVPQNLSASRPQDRQFILSSKKLLLSDSGFYLCAWSPLGGAGYNEQFFGPGTRLTVL.

V usage is TRBV6-5 and J usage is TRBJ2-3, with D possibly being TRBD1 (5 bases). This CDR3 spans 16 amino acids. The germline V gene has CDR1 MNHEY and CDR2 SVGAGI. V was shortened by 2 bases and J by 0 bases, with 12 bases between the two germline ends. The CDR3 DNA is TGTGCCAGCAGTTACGGGGCTAGTCTTAGCACAGATACGCAGTATTTT. This sequence encodes CASSYGASLSTDTQYF.